Below, 26 T cell receptor beta chains from the same sample are listed, as sequenced in a study of T cells after yellow fever vaccination (dated by TCRdb to between 2018 and 2021). Library preparation used 5' RACE. The data were produced on an Illumina HiSeq 2500. The public reads were reprocessed in TCRdb via fastp at Q25 and MiXCR, keeping in-frame beta chains. A single entry per CDR3 protein holds the most common genes and DNA from its merged rows. Across this sample there are fewer than 350,000 distinct CDR3 sequences, with 8.7% seen only once. The ten largest clones represent about 20% of the sample. The treatment or condition label corresponds to: live attenuated yellow fever vaccine strain. Sequenced material: PBMCs, taken on the day of the first yellow fever vaccination. The source is a man in his late teens or twenties who received the YFV17D yellow fever vaccine.

The sample holds a few counts of this clonotype. V gene TRBV6-1 combines with J gene TRBJ2-1; maybe TRBD2 (5 bases). The CDR3 runs to 15 residues. The V end was cut by 5 bases, the J end by 10 bases, with 21 bases between. CDR1 and CDR2 from the germline V gene are MNHNS and SASEGT. CDR3 DNA: TGTGCCAGCAGTCTGAGTGGGCTAGCAGAGGAGGAGCAGTTCTTC. Encoded protein: CASSLSGLAEEEQFF.

The sample holds many counts of this clonotype. The CDR3 DNA is TGTGCCAGCAGCCATTTGGGCGGGGGACCGTACAATGAGCAGTTCTTC. This codes for CASSHLGGGPYNEQFF. The V gene is TRBV3-1, the J gene TRBJ2-1, with 7 nucleotides matching TRBD2. The CDR3 covers 16 residues. V shed 3 bases, J shed 4 bases, and the junction held 9 bases outside the gene matches. Germline loops: CDR1 LGHDT, CDR2 YNNKEL (reference sequence).

Only a few counts were recorded for this clonotype. The V call is TRBV15, the J call TRBJ2-1; TRBD1 aligns across 8 bases. The CDR3 sequence is 15 residues long. Unmatched junction bases numbered 5, after V lost 6 bases and J lost 1 base. Germline V gene lookup returns CDR1 LNHNV and CDR2 YYDKDF (reference sequence). CDR3 nucleotides: TGTGCCACCAGGACCGACAGGGGTTCCTACAATGAGCAGTTCTTC. Residues: CATRTDRGSYNEQFF.

This clonotype was seen ten or more times. V gene TRBV3-1 combines with J gene TRBJ2-5; no clear D. Germline V lookup: CDR1 LGHDT, CDR2 YNNKEL (reference sequence). V was trimmed by 1 base and J by 4 bases, leaving 7 bases between them. This CDR3 is 13 amino acids long. Here the CDR3 reads CASSQVGGETQYF. DNA for the CDR3: TGTGCCAGCAGCCAAGTGGGCGGAGAGACCCAGTACTTC.

The chain has TRBV7-2 and TRBJ1-5; D uncertain. Looked up from germline, CDR1 is SGHTA and CDR2 is FQGNSA. CDR3 length: 14 residues. With 4 bases removed from V and 0 bases from J, the gap between germline ends came to 7 bases. As DNA, the CDR3 is TGTGCCAGCAGCTCACGAAGTAGCAATCAGCCCCAGCATTTT. This gives the protein CASSSRSSNQPQHF.

The chain couples TRBV18 to TRBJ2-4, with D possibly being TRBD1 (6 bases). V shed 6 bases and J shed 8 bases, with 17 bases lying between them. CDR1 KGHSH and CDR2 LQKENI come from the germline V gene. This CDR3 spans 14 amino acids. This CDR3 reads CASSSQDRRDIQYF. The DNA of the CDR3 is TGTGCCAGCTCTTCTCAGGACAGACGGGACATTCAGTACTTC.

The chain combines TRBV7-3 with TRBJ2-3; possible D gene TRBD2, 7 bases. V was cut by 5 bases and J by 2 bases, with 20 bases left in between. Looked up from germline, CDR1 is SGHTA and CDR2 is FQGTGA. This CDR3 is 17 amino acids long. DNA of the CDR3: TGTGCCAGCAGCCCCCTGGGGGGGCGGTACGCCACAGATACGCAGTATTTT. It is translated as CASSPLGGRYATDTQYF.

In this sample, this clonotype turned up a few times. This rearrangement joins TRBV4-3 to TRBJ1-2, with D unclear. Germline CDR1 is LGHNA and CDR2 is YSLEER. CDR3 length: 15 amino acids. Trimming cost V 0 bases and J 6 bases, with 14 bases left between them. The CDR3 DNA is TGCGCCAGCAGCCAAGATTCGACTCCCGGGGATGGCTACACCTTC. This gives the protein CASSQDSTPGDGYTF.

The chain recombines TRBV27 with TRBJ1-6; no clear D. The CDR3 is made up of 12 amino acids. Deletions cut 6 bases from V and 9 bases from J, with 9 bases between. Germline V gene sequence: CDR1 MNHEY, CDR2 SMNVEV (reference sequence). CDR3 loop: CASRSFLSPLHF. CDR3 bases: TGTGCCAGCAGATCGTTTCTTTCACCCCTCCACTTT.

This clonotype has a handful of counts. The CDR3 DNA sequence: TGTGCCAGCTCACCGCCGGGGATCACAGATACGCAGTATTTT. It codes for CASSPPGITDTQYF. The chain combines TRBV18 with TRBJ2-3; tentatively, D is TRBD2 (5 bases). The CDR3 runs 14 residues. The V end lost 3 bases, the J end lost 2 bases, and 9 bases lay between the germline ends. Germline V gene sequence: CDR1 KGHSH, CDR2 LQKENI.

CDR3 loop: CASSLRPASYEQYV. Written as DNA, the CDR3 is TGTGCCAGCAGCTTACGGCCGGCATCCTACGAGCAGTACGTC. The V gene is TRBV7-6, the J gene TRBJ2-7; D gene ambiguous. V shed 2 bases and J shed 1 base, with 9 bases lying between them. The CDR3 has 14 residues. Germline CDR1 and CDR2: SGHVS and FNYEAQ.

The chain uses TRBV9 and TRBJ2-1, with a weak D call TRBD2 (7 bases). Germline V gene lookup returns CDR1 SGDLS and CDR2 YYNGEE. Trimming cost V 0 bases and J 5 bases, with 15 bases left between them. CDR3 length equals 16 residues. The CDR3: CASSVGGGGRDNEQFF. The CDR3 coding sequence is TGTGCCAGCAGCGTAGGGGGCGGGGGCCGGGACAATGAGCAGTTCTTC.

CDR3 DNA sequence: TGTGCCAGCCGACAGGGGTCCTACAATGAGCAGTTCTTC. It codes for CASRQGSYNEQFF. V gene TRBV19 combines with J gene TRBJ2-1, with 8 bases identical to TRBD1. Germline assignment: CDR1 LNHDA and CDR2 SQIVND (reference sequence). CDR3 length: 13 amino acids. V lost 9 bases, J lost 1 base, and 2 bases stayed unmatched.

This clonotype was observed many times. The chain couples TRBV24-1 to TRBJ1-5; D is unresolved. The CDR3 length is 14 residues. Trimming left V 4 bases short and J 0 bases short, with 6 bases between. Per the germline V gene, CDR1 is KGHDR and CDR2 is SFDVKD. The CDR3 loop is CATSDSYSNQPQHF. The CDR3 nucleotides are TGTGCCACCAGTGACAGCTATAGCAATCAGCCCCAGCATTTT.

This clonotype has only a few counts. CDR3 DNA sequence: TGTGCCAGTAGTTTCCCGGGACAGGGGAATCAGCCCCAGCATTTT. Translated: CASSFPGQGNQPQHF. This chain connects TRBV19 to TRBJ1-5, with 10 nucleotides matching TRBD1. The CDR3 is made up of 15 amino acids. Per germline, CDR1 LNHDA and CDR2 SQIVND (reference sequence). J was trimmed by 4 bases and V by 5 bases; bases with no gene match: 5.

This clonotype was recorded a few times. V gene TRBV9 combines with J gene TRBJ1-2; 7 bases line up with TRBD1. The CDR3 runs to 16 residues. CDR1 SGDLS and CDR2 YYNGEE come from the germline V gene. V lost 0 bases, J lost 1 base, and 6 bases stayed unmatched. For the CDR3, the DNA is TGTGCCAGCAGCGTAGCTACAGGGGCCCATAACTATGGCTACACCTTC. Its protein is CASSVATGAHNYGYTF.

This clonotype was detected many times. In nucleotides, the CDR3 is TGTGCCAGCAGCTTACAGGGGAGAACTGAAGCTTTCTTT. This codes for CASSLQGRTEAFF. This rearrangement joins TRBV6-5 to TRBJ1-1, with TRBD1 identical over 7 bases. J was trimmed by 5 bases and V by 6 bases; bases with no gene match: 6. This CDR3 is built from 13 residues. Germline lookup yields CDR1 MNHEY and CDR2 SVGAGI.

The gene calls are TRBV6-5 and TRBJ1-2; 8 positions match TRBD1. The germline V gene encodes CDR1 MNHEY and CDR2 SVGAGI. J was trimmed by 1 base and V by 7 bases; bases with no gene match: 11. CDR3 length equals 16 residues. The CDR3 protein is CASILDRALFNYGYTF. In DNA form, the CDR3 reads TGTGCCAGCATTCTGGACAGGGCGCTTTTTAACTATGGCTACACCTTC.

The chain joins TRBV10-1 to TRBJ2-2; D is unresolved. The CDR3 length is 12 residues. Germline V gives CDR1 WNHNN, CDR2 SYGVQD (reference sequence). V gave up 5 bases and J gave up 4 bases, with 5 bases separating them. CDR3 residues: CASSSATGELFF. The CDR3, as DNA: TGCGCCAGCAGTAGCGCCACCGGGGAGCTGTTTTTT.

The table lists this clonotype with a few counts. This chain connects TRBV7-3 to TRBJ1-6; D unclear. The V end was cut by 5 bases, the J end by 9 bases, with 17 bases between. The CDR3 is 15 residues long. Germline V lookup: CDR1 SGHTA, CDR2 FQGTGA. The CDR3 loop reads CASSPAPGPISPLHF. The CDR3 DNA is TGTGCCAGCAGCCCGGCCCCTGGCCCCATTTCACCCCTCCACTTT.

This clonotype was counted only a few times. The chain combines TRBV4-1 with TRBJ1-6, with D hard to call. The V gene lost 6 bases and the J gene lost 5 bases, with 14 bases spanning the gap. Germline V gene sequence: CDR1 MGHRA, CDR2 YSYEKL. The CDR3 contains 15 residues. Here the CDR3 reads CASSFGIFDNSPLHF. As DNA, the CDR3 is TGCGCCAGCAGTTTCGGTATCTTCGATAATTCACCCCTCCACTTT.

There are many counts of this clonotype. The chain uses TRBV20-1 and TRBJ2-1, with a tentative D call TRBD2 (6 bases). The germline CDR1 and CDR2 sequences are DFQATT and SNEGSKA (reference sequence). The CDR3 consists of 13 residues. V dropped 5 bases and J dropped 5 bases, with 13 bases sitting between them. CDR3 in DNA: TGCAGTGCTCTGGTTCGGGGGAACAATGAGCAGTTCTTC. It yields the protein CSALVRGNNEQFF.

This clonotype has only a few counts. This chain connects TRBV7-8 to TRBJ2-1; 7 bases agree with TRBD2. CDR3 length: 15 residues. J lost 2 bases, V lost 5 bases, and 6 bases had no gene match. CDR1 is SGHVS and CDR2 is FQNEAQ in the germline V gene. The chain's CDR3 is CASSRTSDAYNEQFF. The DNA for the CDR3 is TGTGCCAGCAGCAGAACTAGCGACGCCTACAATGAGCAGTTCTTC.

This clonotype has a count of ten or more. The genes are TRBV3-1 and TRBJ2-3, with unresolved D. The CDR3 runs 16 residues. Germline V gene data show CDR1 as LGHDT and CDR2 as YNNKEL (reference sequence). Trimming took off 1 base at V and 0 bases at J, with 11 bases between the two ends. This CDR3 reads CASSQGIDTSTDTQYF. CDR3 coding DNA: TGTGCCAGCAGCCAAGGGATCGACACTAGCACAGATACGCAGTATTTT.

This clonotype was observed a handful of times. The chain combines TRBV5-1 with TRBJ2-3; D is perhaps TRBD1 (5 bases). The germline V gene encodes CDR1 SGHRS and CDR2 YFSETQ. The CDR3 is 17 residues long. The V and J ends lost 0 bases and 1 base respectively, with 15 bases between them. This CDR3 is CASSLAAGRPRTDTQYF. The DNA of the CDR3 is TGCGCCAGCAGCTTGGCCGCAGGGCGACCTCGCACAGATACGCAGTATTTT.

This clonotype has just a few counts. The V call is TRBV3-1, the J call TRBJ1-5; D remains unclear. The germline V and J ends were trimmed by 1 base and 0 bases, with 13 bases remaining between them. Germline values: CDR1 LGHDT, CDR2 YNNKEL (reference sequence). CDR3 length: 17 residues. CDR3 coding DNA: TGTGCCAGCAGCCAAGGCTTGGCAGATTATAGCAATCAGCCCCAGCATTTT. Its translation: CASSQGLADYSNQPQHF.